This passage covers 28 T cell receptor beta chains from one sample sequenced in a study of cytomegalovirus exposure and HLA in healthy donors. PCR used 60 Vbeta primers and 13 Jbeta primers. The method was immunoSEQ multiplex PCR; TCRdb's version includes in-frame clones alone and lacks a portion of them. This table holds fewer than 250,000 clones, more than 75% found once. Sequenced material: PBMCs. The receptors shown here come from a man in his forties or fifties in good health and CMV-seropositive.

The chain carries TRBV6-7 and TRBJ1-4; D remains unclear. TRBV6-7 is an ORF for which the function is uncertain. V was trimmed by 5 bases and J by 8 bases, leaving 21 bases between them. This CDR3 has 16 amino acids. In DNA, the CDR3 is TGTGCCAGCAGTCACCCGGAGGGCCGTAATAGCGAAAAACTGTTTTTT. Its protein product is CASSHPEGRNSEKLFF.

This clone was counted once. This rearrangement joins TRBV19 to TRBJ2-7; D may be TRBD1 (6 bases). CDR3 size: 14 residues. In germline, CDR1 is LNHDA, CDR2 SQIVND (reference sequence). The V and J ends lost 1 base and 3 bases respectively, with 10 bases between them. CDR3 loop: CASSIGTGYYEQYF. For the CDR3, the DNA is TGTGCCAGTAGTATAGGCACAGGGTACTACGAGCAGTACTTC.

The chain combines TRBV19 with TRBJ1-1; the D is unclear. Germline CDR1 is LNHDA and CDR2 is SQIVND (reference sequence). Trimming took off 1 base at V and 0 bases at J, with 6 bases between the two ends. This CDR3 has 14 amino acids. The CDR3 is CASSIGAVNTEAFF. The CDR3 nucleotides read TGTGCCAGTAGTATAGGGGCCGTGAACACTGAAGCTTTCTTT.

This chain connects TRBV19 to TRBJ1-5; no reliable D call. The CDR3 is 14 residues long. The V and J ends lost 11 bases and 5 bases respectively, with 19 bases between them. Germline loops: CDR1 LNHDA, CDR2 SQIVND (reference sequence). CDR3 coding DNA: TGTGCCGCCTCCACCCAGGTAAACTATCAGCCCCAGCATTTT. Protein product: CAASTQVNYQPQHF.

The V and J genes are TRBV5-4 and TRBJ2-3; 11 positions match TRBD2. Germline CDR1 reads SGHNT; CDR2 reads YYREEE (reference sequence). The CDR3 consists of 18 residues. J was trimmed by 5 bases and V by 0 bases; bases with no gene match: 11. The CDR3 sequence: CASSLAYETSGTKDTQYF. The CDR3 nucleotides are TGTGCCAGCAGCTTGGCATATGAGACTAGCGGGACCAAAGATACGCAGTATTTT.

The DNA for the CDR3 is TGTGCCAGCAGTTACGATGGGTACGGGAGCGATGAGCAGTTCTTC. It yields the protein CASSYDGYGSDEQFF. This sequence joins TRBV6-5 and TRBJ2-1, with D possibly matching TRBD2 (6 bases). The CDR3 length is 15 residues. V lost 2 bases and J lost 8, with 16 bases in between. CDR1 MNHEY and CDR2 SVGAGI come from the germline V gene.

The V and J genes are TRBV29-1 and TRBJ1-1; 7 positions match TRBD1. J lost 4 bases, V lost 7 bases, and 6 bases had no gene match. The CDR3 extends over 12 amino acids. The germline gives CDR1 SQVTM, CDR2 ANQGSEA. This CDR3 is CSGLHRGTEAFF. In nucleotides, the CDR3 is TGCAGCGGGCTTCACAGGGGCACTGAAGCTTTCTTT.

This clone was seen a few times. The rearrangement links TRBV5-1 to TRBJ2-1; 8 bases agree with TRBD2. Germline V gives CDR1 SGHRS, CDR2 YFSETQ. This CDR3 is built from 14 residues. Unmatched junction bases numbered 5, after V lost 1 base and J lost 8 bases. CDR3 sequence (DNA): TGCGCCAGCAGCTTGAGCGGGAGTCAGTATGAGCAGTTCTTC. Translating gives CASSLSGSQYEQFF.

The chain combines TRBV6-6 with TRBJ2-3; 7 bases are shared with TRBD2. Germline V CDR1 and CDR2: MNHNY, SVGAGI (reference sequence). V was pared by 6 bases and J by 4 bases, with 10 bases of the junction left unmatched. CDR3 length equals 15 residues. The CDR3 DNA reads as TGTGCCAGCAGCCCCACCCGGGGAGGGTCAGATACGCAGTATTTT. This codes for CASSPTRGGSDTQYF.

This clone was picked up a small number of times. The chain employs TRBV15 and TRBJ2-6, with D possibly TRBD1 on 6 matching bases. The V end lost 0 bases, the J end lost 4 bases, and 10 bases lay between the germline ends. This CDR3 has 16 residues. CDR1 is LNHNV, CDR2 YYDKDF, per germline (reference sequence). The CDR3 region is CATSRDRGSGANVLTF. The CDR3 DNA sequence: TGTGCCACCAGCAGAGACAGGGGTTCGGGGGCCAACGTCCTGACTTTC.

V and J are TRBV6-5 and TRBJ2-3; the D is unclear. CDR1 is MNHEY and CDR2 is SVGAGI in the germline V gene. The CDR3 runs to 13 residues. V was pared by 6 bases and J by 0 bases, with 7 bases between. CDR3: CASSLTSTDTQYF. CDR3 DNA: TGTGCCAGCAGCCTTACAAGCACAGATACGCAGTATTTT.

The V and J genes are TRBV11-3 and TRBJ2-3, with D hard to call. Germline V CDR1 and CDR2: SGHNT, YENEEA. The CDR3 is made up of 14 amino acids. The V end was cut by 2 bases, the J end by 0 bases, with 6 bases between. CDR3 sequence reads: CASSLTRSTDTQYF. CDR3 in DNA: TGTGCCAGCAGCTTAACCCGGAGCACAGATACGCAGTATTTT.

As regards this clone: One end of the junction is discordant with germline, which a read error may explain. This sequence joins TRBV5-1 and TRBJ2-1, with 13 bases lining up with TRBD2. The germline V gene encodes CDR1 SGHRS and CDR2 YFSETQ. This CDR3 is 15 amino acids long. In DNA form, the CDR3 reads TGCGCCAGCAGATTGGGACTAGCGGGAAACAATGAGCAGTTCTTC. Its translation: CASRLGLAGNNEQFF.

The CDR3 region has the DNA TGTGCCAGCAGCTTGGGGCAGGGGGGGAACACTGAAGCTTTCTTT. Protein sequence: CASSLGQGGNTEAFF. V gene TRBV5-8 combines with J gene TRBJ1-1; 7 bases are shared with TRBD1. Germline-derived CDR1 and CDR2 are SGHTS and YDEGEE. The CDR3 is made up of 15 amino acids. The trim removed 0 bases at V and 1 base at J, leaving 3 bases unmatched.

CDR3 region: CASSIPRLAGNEQFF. Written as DNA, the CDR3 is TGTGCCAGTAGTATACCCCGACTAGCAGGAAATGAGCAGTTCTTC. The chain carries TRBV19 and TRBJ2-1, with 7 positions matching TRBD2. J lost 7 bases, V lost 2 bases, and 8 bases had no gene match. Germline-derived CDR1 and CDR2 are LNHDA and SQIVND (reference sequence). There are 15 residues in the CDR3.

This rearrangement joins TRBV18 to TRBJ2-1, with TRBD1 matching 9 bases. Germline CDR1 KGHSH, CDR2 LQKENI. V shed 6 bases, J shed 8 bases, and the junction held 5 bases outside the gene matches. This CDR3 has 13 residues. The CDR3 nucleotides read TGTGCCAGCTCTGGTACAGGGGGCTATGAGCAGTTCTTC. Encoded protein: CASSGTGGYEQFF.

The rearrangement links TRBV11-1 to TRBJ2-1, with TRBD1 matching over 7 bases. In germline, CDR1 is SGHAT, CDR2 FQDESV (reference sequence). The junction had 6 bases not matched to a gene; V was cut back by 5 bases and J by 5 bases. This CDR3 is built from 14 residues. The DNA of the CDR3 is TGTGCCAGCAGCCTTAGGGGGACAGACAATGAGCAGTTCTTC. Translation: CASSLRGTDNEQFF.

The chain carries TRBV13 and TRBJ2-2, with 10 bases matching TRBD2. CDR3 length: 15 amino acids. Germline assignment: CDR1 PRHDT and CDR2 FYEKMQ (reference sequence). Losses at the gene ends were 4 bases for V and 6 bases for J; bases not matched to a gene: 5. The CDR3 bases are TGTGCCAGCAGCTCGACTAGCGGGTATCCCGGGGAGCTGTTTTTT. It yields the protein CASSSTSGYPGELFF.

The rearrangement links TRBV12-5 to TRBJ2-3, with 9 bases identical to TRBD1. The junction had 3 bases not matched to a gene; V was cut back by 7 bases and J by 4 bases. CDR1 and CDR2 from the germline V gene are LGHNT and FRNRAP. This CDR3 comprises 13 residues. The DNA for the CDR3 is TGTGCTAGTGCCTGGACAGGGGCAGATACGCAGTATTTT. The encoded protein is CASAWTGADTQYF.

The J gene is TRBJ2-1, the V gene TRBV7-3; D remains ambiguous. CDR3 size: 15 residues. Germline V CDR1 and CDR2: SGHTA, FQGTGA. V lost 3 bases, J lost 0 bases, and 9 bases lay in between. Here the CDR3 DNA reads TGTGCCAGCAGCTTCGAGATAAGCTCCTACAATGAGCAGTTCTTC. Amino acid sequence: CASSFEISSYNEQFF.

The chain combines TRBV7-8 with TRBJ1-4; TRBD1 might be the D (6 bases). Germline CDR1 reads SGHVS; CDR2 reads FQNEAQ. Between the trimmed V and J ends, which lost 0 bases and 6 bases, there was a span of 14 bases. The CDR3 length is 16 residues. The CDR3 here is CASSLATGTSDEKLFF. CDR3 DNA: TGTGCCAGCAGCTTAGCGACCGGGACATCGGATGAAAAACTGTTTTTT.

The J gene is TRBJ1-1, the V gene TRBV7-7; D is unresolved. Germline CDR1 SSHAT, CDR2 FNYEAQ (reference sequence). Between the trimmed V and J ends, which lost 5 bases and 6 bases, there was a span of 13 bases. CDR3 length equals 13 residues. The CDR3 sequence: CASSAYSLPEAFF. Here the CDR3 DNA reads TGTGCCAGCAGCGCCTACAGCTTACCTGAAGCTTTCTTT.

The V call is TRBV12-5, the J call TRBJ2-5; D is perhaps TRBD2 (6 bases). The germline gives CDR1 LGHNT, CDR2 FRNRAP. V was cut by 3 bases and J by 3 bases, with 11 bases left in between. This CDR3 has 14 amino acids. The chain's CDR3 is CASGFSSSEETQYF. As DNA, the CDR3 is TGTGCTAGTGGTTTCTCGTCTAGCGAAGAGACCCAGTACTTC.

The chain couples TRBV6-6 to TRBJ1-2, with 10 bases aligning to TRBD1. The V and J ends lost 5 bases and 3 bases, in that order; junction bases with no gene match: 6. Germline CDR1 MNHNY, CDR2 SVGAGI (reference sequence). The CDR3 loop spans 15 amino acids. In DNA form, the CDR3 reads TGTGCCAGCAGTACACCGGACAGGGGGGACTATGGCTACACCTTC. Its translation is CASSTPDRGDYGYTF.

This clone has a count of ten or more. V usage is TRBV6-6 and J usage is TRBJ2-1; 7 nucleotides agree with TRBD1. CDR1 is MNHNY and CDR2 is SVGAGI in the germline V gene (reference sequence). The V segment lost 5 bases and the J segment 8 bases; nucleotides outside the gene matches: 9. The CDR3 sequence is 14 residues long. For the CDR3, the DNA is TGTGCCAGCAGTCGACAGGGCTCTAGGGATGAGCAGTTCTTC. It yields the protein CASSRQGSRDEQFF.

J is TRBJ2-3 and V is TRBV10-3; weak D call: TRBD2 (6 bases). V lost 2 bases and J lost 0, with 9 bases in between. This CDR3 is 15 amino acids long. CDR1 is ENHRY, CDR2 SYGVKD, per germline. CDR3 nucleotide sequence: TGTGCCATCAGTGAGGGCGGAGGGAGCACAGATACGCAGTATTTT. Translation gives CAISEGGGSTDTQYF.

As DNA, the CDR3 is TGCGCCAGCAGCTTGGCCGAAGCACTAAATCACGGCGAGACCCAGTACTTC. Its translation is CASSLAEALNHGETQYF. V gene TRBV5-1 combines with J gene TRBJ2-5; D is unclear. V was clipped by 0 bases and J by 5 bases, with 20 bases between them. The CDR3 runs to 17 residues. The germline CDR1 and CDR2 sequences are SGHRS and YFSETQ.

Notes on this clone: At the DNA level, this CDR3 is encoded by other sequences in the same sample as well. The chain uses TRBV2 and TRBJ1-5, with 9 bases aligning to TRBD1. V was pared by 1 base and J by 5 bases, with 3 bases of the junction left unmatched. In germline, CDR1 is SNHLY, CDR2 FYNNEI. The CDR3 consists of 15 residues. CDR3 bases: TGTGCCAGCAGTGAAGGGGGACAGGGACATCAGCCCCAGCATTTT. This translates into CASSEGGQGHQPQHF.